This TCR beta chain emerged from a study of cytomegalovirus exposure and HLA in healthy donors. General study points: The classifier was said to identify cytomegalovirus status with high specificity and sensitivity. Most observed TCR sequences were rare, whereas some public TCRs were detected in many donors. The authors confirmed in vitro that a few CMV-associated chains were specific for CMV antigens.

This clone showed up many times. Its antigen is unidentified. Separate from the roughly 710-subject first cohort, the roughly 120-subject validation cohort was the one that the donors belonged to. Trimming took off 11 bases at V and 2 bases at J, with 19 bases between the two ends. Germline V gives CDR1 LNHDA, CDR2 SQIVND (reference sequence). The CDR3 is made up of 15 amino acids. TCRdb's table, derived via immunoSEQ multiplex PCR, lists solely in-frame clones and lacks some. Among about 240,000 clones listed, approximately 86% were seen once. The sequence derives from a woman aged 25 to 39 in good health and CMV-seropositive. The gene calls are TRBV19 and TRBJ1-5; D might be TRBD1 (6 bases). Sequenced input: PBMCs. Here the CDR3 DNA reads TGTGCCGCCTCCCCCAGGGGAACGGGCAATCAGCCCCAGCATTTT. Its protein product is CAASPRGTGNQPQHF.